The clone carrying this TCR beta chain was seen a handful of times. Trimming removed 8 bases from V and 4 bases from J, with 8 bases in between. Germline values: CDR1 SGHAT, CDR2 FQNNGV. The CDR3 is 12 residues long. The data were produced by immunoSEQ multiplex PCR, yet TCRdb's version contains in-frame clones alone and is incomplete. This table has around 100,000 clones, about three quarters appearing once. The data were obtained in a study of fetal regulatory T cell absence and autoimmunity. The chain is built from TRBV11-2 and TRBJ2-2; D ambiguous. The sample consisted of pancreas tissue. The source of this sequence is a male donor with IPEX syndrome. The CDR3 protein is CASAPGTGELFF. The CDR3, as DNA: TGTGCCAGCGCCCCCGGCACCGGGGAGCTGTTTTTT.